These T cell receptor beta chains were read from a single sample in a study of T cell responses to AZD1222 COVID-19 vaccine. TCRdb's copy holds only in-frame clones and misses some; the assay was immunoSEQ multiplex PCR. The sample records 100,000 to 150,000 clones, approximately 92% being singletons. This material consisted of peripheral blood, taken on day 0 of AZD1222 vaccination. The receptors were sampled from an adult in good health. The CDR3 runs from the conserved cysteine through the conserved F or W. A D gene is named only where the DNA matches it firmly. Clone size is shown for a subset of rows, as once, few, many or a class of expanded clone.

>-|TRBV6-1|TRBJ1-5|-
CASSEVMAGYSNQPQHF
TGTGCCAGCAGTGAAGTGATGGCAGGCTATAGCAATCAGCCCCAGCATTTT
>-|TRBV6-5|TRBJ1-6|TRBD1
CASSRDRGDSPLHF
TGTGCCAGCAGTCGGGACAGGGGGGATTCACCCCTCCACTTT
>-|TRBV19|TRBJ1-2|-
CASSISPGHDGYTF
TGTGCCAGTAGTATTTCCCCGGGACACGATGGCTACACCTTC
>-|TRBV19|TRBJ2-2|-
CATGTTYTGELFF
TGTGCTACCGGGACCACCTACACCGGGGAGCTGTTTTTT
>-|TRBV19|TRBJ1-2|-
CASSIIPGQNYGYTF
TGTGCCAGTAGTATAATCCCAGGACAGAACTATGGCTACACCTTC
>-|TRBV5-1|TRBJ1-1|-
CASSLEFGKVNTEAFF
TGCGCCAGCAGCTTGGAGTTTGGGAAAGTGAACACTGAAGCTTTCTTT
>-|TRBV2|TRBJ1-5|TRBD1
CASSAGRGNQPQHF
TGTGCCAGCAGTGCTGGCAGGGGGAATCAGCCCCAGCATTTT
>-|TRBV11-2|TRBJ2-5|-
CASSSGLLQETQYF
TGTGCCAGCAGCTCGGGACTTCTCCAAGAGACCCAGTACTTC
>-|TRBV19|TRBJ2-3|-
CASSSTGADTQYF
TGTGCCAGTAGTTCTACGGGAGCAGATACGCAGTATTTT
>-|TRBV3-1/TRBV3-2|TRBJ1-2|TRBD1
CASSPRTGTTNYGYTF
TGTGCCAGCAGCCCTAGGACAGGGACTACTAACTATGGCTACACCTTC
>-|TRBV7-2|TRBJ1-2|-
CASSLLPPTDFNYGYTF
TGTGCCAGCAGCTTATTACCGCCGACGGACTTTAACTATGGCTACACCTTC
>-|TRBV18|TRBJ2-5|-
CASSPNPQETQYF
TGTGCCAGCTCACCGAACCCCCAAGAGACCCAGTACTTC
>-|TRBV2|TRBJ1-5|-
CASSDRVGNQPQHF
TGTGCCAGCAGTGACAGGGTAGGCAATCAGCCCCAGCATTTT
>once|TRBV27|TRBJ2-2|-
CASSVRAGELFF
TGTGCCAGCAGTGTGAGGGCCGGGGAGCTGTTTTTT
>-|TRBV7-3|TRBJ2-5|TRBD1
CASSLFPGQGETQYF
TGTGCCAGCAGCTTATTTCCGGGACAGGGGGAGACCCAGTACTTC
>-|TRBV10-3|TRBJ1-5|-
CAISESGAGYQPQHF
TGTGCCATCAGTGAGTCAGGGGCAGGCTATCAGCCCCAGCATTTT
>-|TRBV7-9|TRBJ2-7|TRBD2
CASSLVASGAYEQYF
TGTGCCAGCAGCTTAGTGGCTAGCGGGGCCTACGAGCAGTACTTC
>-|TRBV9|TRBJ2-1|TRBD2
CASSVRLAAYNEQFF
TGTGCCAGCAGCGTACGACTAGCGGCCTACAATGAGCAGTTCTTC
>-|TRBV30|TRBJ2-1|-
CAWSRWTIGSEQFF
TGTGCCTGGAGTAGGTGGACTATCGGCAGTGAGCAGTTCTTC
>-|TRBV5-1|TRBJ2-5|-
CASSLASHQETQYF
TGCGCCAGCAGCTTGGCCTCACATCAAGAGACCCAGTACTTC
>-|TRBV25-1|TRBJ2-1|TRBD2
CASSYTSGRSYNEQFF
TGTGCCAGCAGTTACACAAGCGGGAGGTCCTACAATGAGCAGTTCTTC
>-|TRBV28|TRBJ1-5|TRBD1
CASSSHRGQGQPQHF
TGTGCCAGCAGTTCCCACAGGGGGCAGGGACAGCCCCAGCATTTT
>-|TRBV13|TRBJ2-2|-
CAMTARSNTGELFF
TGTGCCATGACGGCACGGAGTAACACCGGGGAGCTGTTTTTT
>-|TRBV5-1|TRBJ2-1|TRBD2
CASSLTSGQNEQFF
TGCGCCAGCAGCTTAACTAGCGGACAGAATGAGCAGTTCTTC
>-|TRBV28|TRBJ2-1|TRBD2
CASSLTGLSYNEQFF
TGTGCCAGCAGTTTAACGGGACTATCCTACAATGAGCAGTTCTTC
>-|TRBV6-6|TRBJ1-2|TRBD1
CASSMDRAGGYTF
TGTGCCAGCAGTATGGACAGGGCGGGTGGCTACACCTTC
>-|TRBV5-1|TRBJ2-3|-
CASSFQDPSTDTQYF
TGCGCCAGCAGCTTCCAGGACCCGAGCACAGATACGCAGTATTTT
>-|TRBV5-1|TRBJ1-1|-
CASSLVGTEAFF
TGCGCCAGCAGCTTGGTGGGCACTGAAGCTTTCTTT
>-|TRBV18|TRBJ2-1|-
CASSPPEGSRQFF
TGTGCCAGCTCACCACCAGAAGGGTCACGGCAGTTCTTC
>-|TRBV28|TRBJ1-2|-
CASSIPEGDYGYTF
TGTGCCAGCAGTATACCGGAGGGAGACTATGGCTACACCTTC
>-|TRBV27|TRBJ2-3|TRBD2
CASNLISGNTDTQYF
TGTGCCAGCAATTTGATTAGCGGGAACACAGATACGCAGTATTTT
>-|TRBV19|TRBJ1-3|-
CASTLDSATRILSGNTIYF
TGTGCCAGTACCCTTGACAGCGCTACTCGGATTCTCTCTGGAAACACCATATATTTT
>-|TRBV4-1|TRBJ2-2|-
CASSRARLTNTGELFF
TGCGCCAGCAGCCGGGCCAGGCTAACCAACACCGGGGAGCTGTTTTTT
>-|TRBV5-6|TRBJ1-3|TRBD1
CASSRRDSSGNTIYF
TGTGCCAGCAGCAGGCGGGACAGCTCTGGAAACACCATATATTTT
>-|TRBV5-1|TRBJ2-1|-
CASSLEGGLTYNEQFF
TGCGCCAGCAGCTTGGAGGGGGGTTTGACCTACAATGAGCAGTTCTTC
>-|TRBV7-3|TRBJ2-1|TRBD2
CASSLIAGGPRNEQFF
TGTGCCAGCAGCTTAATTGCGGGAGGGCCAAGGAATGAGCAGTTCTTC
>-|TRBV30|TRBJ1-6|-
CAWRAQWGPLHF
TGTGCCTGGAGGGCTCAGTGGGGGCCCCTCCACTTT
>few|TRBV9|TRBJ1-2|TRBD1
CASSASDRVEGGYTF
TGTGCCAGCAGCGCCTCGGACAGGGTGGAGGGGGGCTACACCTTC
>-|TRBV5-4|TRBJ2-5|-
CASSLVGKETQYF
TGTGCCAGCAGCTTGGTGGGCAAGGAGACCCAGTACTTC
>-|TRBV7-8|TRBJ2-5|-
CASSRGVGTQYF
TGTGCCAGCAGCCGAGGTGTGGGGACCCAGTACTTC
>-|TRBV18|TRBJ2-7|-
CASSPGEGGQYF
TGTGCCAGCTCACCAGGTGAGGGAGGGCAGTACTTC